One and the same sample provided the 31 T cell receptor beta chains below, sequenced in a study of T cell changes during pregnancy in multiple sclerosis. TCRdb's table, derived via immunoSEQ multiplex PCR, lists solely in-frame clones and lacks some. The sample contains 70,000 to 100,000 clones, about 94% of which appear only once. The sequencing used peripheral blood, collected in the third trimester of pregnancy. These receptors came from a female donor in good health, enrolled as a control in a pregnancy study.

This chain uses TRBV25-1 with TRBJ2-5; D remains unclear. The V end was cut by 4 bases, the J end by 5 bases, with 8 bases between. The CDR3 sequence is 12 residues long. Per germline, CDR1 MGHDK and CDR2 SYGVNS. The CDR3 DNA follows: TGTGCCAGCAGTGGATTCGCGGAGACCCAGTACTTC. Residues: CASSGFAETQYF.

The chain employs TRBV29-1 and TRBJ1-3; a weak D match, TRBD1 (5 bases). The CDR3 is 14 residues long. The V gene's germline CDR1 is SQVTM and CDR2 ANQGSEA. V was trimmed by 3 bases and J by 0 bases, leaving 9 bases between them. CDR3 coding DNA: TGCAGCGTTGAGGGGGGGAGCTCTGGAAACACCATATATTTT. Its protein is CSVEGGSSGNTIYF.

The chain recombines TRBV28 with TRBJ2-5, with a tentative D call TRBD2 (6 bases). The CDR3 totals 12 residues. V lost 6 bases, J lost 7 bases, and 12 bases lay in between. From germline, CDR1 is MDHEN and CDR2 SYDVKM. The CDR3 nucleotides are TGTGCCAGCAGACTAGAGGAGGGGACCCAGTACTTC. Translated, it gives CASRLEEGTQYF.

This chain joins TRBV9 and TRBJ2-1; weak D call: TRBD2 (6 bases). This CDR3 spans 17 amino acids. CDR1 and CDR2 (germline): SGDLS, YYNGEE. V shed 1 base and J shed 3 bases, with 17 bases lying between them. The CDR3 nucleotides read TGTGCCAGCAGCGTAACCCTCGGGAGTTTGCGCTACAATGAGCAGTTCTTC. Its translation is CASSVTLGSLRYNEQFF.

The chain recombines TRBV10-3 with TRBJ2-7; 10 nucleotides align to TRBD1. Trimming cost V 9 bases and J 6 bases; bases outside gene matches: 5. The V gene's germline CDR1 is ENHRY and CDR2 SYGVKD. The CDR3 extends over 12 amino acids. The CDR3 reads CAIRQGAGEQYF. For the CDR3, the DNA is TGTGCCATTAGACAGGGGGCAGGCGAGCAGTACTTC.

As DNA, the CDR3 is TGCAGTGGGGGGAGGGAGACCCAGTACTTC. Protein: CSGGRETQYF. The chain uses TRBV20-1 and TRBJ2-5; D may be TRBD2 (6 bases). This CDR3 region has 10 residues. V lost 7 bases and J lost 5, with 8 bases in between. Per germline, CDR1 DFQATT and CDR2 SNEGSKA (reference sequence).

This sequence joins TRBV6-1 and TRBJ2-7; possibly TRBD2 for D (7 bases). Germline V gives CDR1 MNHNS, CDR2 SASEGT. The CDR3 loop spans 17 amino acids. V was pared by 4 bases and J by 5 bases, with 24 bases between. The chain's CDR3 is CASSALGGRGRNHEQYF. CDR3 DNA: TGTGCCAGCAGTGCCCTTGGGGGGCGGGGGCGCAACCACGAGCAGTACTTC.

CDR3 residues: CASSLFTGSAIYF. The CDR3, as DNA: TGTGCCAGCAGCTTGTTTACAGGGTCGGCCATATATTTT. The chain carries TRBV5-5 and TRBJ1-3; D might be TRBD1 (6 bases). The CDR3 runs to 13 residues. Germline CDR1 reads SGHKS; CDR2 reads YYEKEE (reference sequence). Trimming pared 1 base from V and 11 bases from J, leaving 13 bases between.

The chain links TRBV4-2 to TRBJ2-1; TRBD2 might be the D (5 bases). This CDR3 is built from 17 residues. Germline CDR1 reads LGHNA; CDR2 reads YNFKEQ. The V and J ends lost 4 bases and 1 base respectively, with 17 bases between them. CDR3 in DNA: TGTGCCAGCAGCCCCCTTGCTAGCCCTGGGTCCTACAATGAGCAGTTCTTC. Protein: CASSPLASPGSYNEQFF.

CDR3 DNA: TGTGCCAGCAGGGGAGCCGAGCAGAACACCGGGGAGCTGTTTTTT. Translated: CASRGAEQNTGELFF. This chain links TRBV6-1 with TRBJ2-2; a weak D match, TRBD2 (5 bases). The ends were cut back, 6 bases at V and 1 base at J, with 12 bases in the middle. CDR1 and CDR2 from the germline V gene are MNHNS and SASEGT. This CDR3 has 15 residues.

The CDR3, as DNA: TGCGCCAGCAGCCAAGACGGGGGGGCTGGGTACGAGCAGTACTTC. It is translated as CASSQDGGAGYEQYF. The chain uses TRBV4-1 and TRBJ2-7, with 8 bases that match TRBD2. The V and J ends lost 0 bases and 4 bases, in that order; junction bases with no gene match: 5. The CDR3 length is 15 residues. CDR1 and CDR2 (germline): MGHRA, YSYEKL.

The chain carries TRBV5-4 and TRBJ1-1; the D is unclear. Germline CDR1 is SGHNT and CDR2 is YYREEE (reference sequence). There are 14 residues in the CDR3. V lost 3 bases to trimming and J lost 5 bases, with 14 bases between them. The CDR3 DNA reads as TGTGCCAGCAGCTCCATGGCCAGCGTAACTGAAGCTTTCTTT. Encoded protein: CASSSMASVTEAFF.

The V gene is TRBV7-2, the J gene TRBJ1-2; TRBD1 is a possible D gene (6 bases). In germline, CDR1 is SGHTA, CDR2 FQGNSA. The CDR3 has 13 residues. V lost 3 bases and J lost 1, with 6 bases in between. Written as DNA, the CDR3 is TGTGCCAGCAGCTTGGGACATAACTATGGCTACACCTTC. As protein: CASSLGHNYGYTF.

DNA for the CDR3: TGTGCCAGCAGCTCTCGAGCGGGAGGACTCACCGGGGAGCTGTTTTTT. Protein sequence: CASSSRAGGLTGELFF. The chain joins TRBV9 to TRBJ2-2; 9 bases agree with TRBD2. With V trimmed by 4 bases and J by 4 bases, 8 bases remained unmatched. Germline V gene sequence: CDR1 SGDLS, CDR2 YYNGEE. There are 16 residues in the CDR3.

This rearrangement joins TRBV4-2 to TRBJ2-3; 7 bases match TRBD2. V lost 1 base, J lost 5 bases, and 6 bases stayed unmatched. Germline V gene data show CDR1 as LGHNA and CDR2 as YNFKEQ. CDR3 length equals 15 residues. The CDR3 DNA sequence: TGTGCCAGCAGCCAAGGGGCGGGAGAAGTAGATACGCAGTATTTT. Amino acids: CASSQGAGEVDTQYF.

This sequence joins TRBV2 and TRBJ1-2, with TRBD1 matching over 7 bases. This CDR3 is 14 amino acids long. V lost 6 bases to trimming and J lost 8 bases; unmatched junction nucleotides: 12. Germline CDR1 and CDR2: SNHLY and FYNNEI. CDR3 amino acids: CASSQDRPKGGYTF. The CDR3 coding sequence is TGTGCCAGCAGCCAGGACAGGCCCAAGGGGGGCTACACCTTC.

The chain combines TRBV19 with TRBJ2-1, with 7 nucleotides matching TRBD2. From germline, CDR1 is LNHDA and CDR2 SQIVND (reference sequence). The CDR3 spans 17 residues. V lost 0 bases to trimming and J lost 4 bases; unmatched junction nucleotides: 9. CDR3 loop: CASSIDLRTSVYNEQFF. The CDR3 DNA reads TGTGCCAGTAGTATAGATCTACGGACTAGTGTATACAATGAGCAGTTCTTC.

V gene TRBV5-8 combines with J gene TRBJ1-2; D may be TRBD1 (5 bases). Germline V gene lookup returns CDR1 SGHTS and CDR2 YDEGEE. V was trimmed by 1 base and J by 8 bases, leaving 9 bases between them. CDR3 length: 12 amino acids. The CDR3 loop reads CASSLTGRGYTF. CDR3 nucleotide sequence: TGTGCCAGCAGCTTGACAGGACGAGGCTACACCTTC.

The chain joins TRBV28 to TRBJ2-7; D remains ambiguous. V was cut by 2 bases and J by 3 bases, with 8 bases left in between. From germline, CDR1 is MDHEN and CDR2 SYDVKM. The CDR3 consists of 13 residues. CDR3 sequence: CASSLTGGYEQYF. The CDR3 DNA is TGTGCCAGCAGTTTAACCGGCGGCTACGAGCAGTACTTC.

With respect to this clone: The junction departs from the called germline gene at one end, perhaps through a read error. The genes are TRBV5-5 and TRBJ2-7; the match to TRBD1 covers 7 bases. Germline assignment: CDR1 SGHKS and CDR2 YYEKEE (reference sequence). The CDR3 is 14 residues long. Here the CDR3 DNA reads TGTGCCAGCAGCTTGCAACCCGGTACCGGGACAGCAAACTTC. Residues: CASSLQPGTGTANF.

The CDR3 region is CASSVLRGSYEQYF. Written as DNA, the CDR3 is TGTGCCAGCAGTGTCCTTCGGGGCTCCTACGAGCAGTACTTC. The chain employs TRBV2 and TRBJ2-7, with D perhaps TRBD2 (5 bases). From germline, CDR1 is SNHLY and CDR2 FYNNEI. Trimming removed 4 bases at V and 0 bases at J, with 10 bases between. The CDR3 consists of 14 residues. The full variable domain, completed using reference TRBV2 and TRBJ2-7, is EPEVTQTPSHQVTQMGQEVILRCVPISNHLYFYWYRQILGQKVEFLVSFYNNEISEKSEIFDDQFSVERPDGSNFTLKIRSTKLEDSAMYFCASSVLRGSYEQYFGPGTRLTVT.

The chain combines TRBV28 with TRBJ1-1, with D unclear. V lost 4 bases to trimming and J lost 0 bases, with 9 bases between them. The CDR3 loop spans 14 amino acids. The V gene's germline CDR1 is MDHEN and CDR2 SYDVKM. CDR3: CASSWASLNTEAFF. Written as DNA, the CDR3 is TGTGCCAGCAGTTGGGCGTCTTTGAACACTGAAGCTTTCTTT.

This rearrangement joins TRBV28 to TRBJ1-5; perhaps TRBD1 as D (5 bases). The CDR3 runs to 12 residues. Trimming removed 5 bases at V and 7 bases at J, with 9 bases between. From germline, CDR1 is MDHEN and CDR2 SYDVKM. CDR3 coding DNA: TGTGCCAGCAGTGGGGCCGGGCAGCCCCAGCATTTT. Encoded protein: CASSGAGQPQHF. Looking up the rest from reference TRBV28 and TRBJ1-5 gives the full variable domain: DVKVTQSSRYLVKRTGEKVFLECVQDMDHENMFWYRQDPGLGLRLIYFSYDVKMKEKGDIPEGYSVSREKKERFSLILESASTNQTSMYLCASSGAGQPQHFGDGTRLSIL.

The CDR3 DNA is TGTGCCTGGAGTGTGGGGCTAGCGGACAAGAACACCGGGGAGCTGTTTTTT. Translation gives CAWSVGLADKNTGELFF. V and J are TRBV30 and TRBJ2-2, with TRBD2 identical over 7 bases. This CDR3 is built from 17 residues. CDR1 GTSNPN and CDR2 SVGIG come from the germline V gene (reference sequence). V lost 0 bases, J lost 1 base, and 8 bases stayed unmatched.

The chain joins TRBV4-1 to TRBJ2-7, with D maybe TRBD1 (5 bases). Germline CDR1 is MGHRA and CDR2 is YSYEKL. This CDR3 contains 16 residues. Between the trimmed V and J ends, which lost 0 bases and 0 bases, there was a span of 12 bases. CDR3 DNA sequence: TGCGCCAGCAGCCAAGAGGTAGGCAGGGTCTCCTACGAGCAGTACTTC. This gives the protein CASSQEVGRVSYEQYF.

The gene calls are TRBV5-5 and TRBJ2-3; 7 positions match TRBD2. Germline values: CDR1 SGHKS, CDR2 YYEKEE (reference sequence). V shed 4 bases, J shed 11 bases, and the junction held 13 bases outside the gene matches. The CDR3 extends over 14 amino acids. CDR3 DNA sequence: TGTGCCAGCAGCCCGGGGAGGGTGGACTTTGTGCAGTATTTT. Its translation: CASSPGRVDFVQYF. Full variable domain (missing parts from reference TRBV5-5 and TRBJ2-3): DAGVTQSPTHLIKTRGQQVTLRCSPISGHKSVSWYQQVLGQGPQFIFQYYEKEERGRGNFPDRFSARQFPNYSSELNVNALLLGDSALYLCASSPGRVDFVQYFGPGTRLTVL.

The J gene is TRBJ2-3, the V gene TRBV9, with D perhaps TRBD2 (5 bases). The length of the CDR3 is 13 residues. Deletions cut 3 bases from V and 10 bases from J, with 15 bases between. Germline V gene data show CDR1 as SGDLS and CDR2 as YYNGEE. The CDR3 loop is CASSDGSSPSQYF. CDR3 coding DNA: TGTGCCAGCAGCGACGGGTCTAGCCCCTCGCAGTATTTT.

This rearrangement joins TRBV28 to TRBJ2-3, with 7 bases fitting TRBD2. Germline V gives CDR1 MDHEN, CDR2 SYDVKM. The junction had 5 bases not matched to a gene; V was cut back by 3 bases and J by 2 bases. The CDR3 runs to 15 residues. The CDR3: CASSFGGTYTDTQYF. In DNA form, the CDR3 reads TGTGCCAGCAGTTTCGGGGGGACTTACACAGATACGCAGTATTTT.

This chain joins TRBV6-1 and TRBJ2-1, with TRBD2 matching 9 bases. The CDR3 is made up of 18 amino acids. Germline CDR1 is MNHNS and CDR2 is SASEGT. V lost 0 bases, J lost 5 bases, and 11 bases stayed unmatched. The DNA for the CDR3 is TGTGCCAGCAGTGAAGCCCACCTTAGGGCGGGAGGGGACAATGAGCAGTTCTTC. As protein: CASSEAHLRAGGDNEQFF.

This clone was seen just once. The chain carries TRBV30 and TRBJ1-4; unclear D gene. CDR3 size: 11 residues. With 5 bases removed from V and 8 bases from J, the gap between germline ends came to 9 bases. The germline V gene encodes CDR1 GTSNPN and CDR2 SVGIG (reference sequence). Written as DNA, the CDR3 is TGTGCCTGGGAGGAATACGAAAAACTGTTTTTT. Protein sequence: CAWEEYEKLFF. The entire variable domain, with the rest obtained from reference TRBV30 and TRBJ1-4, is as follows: SQTIHQWPATLVQPVGSPLSLECTVEGTSNPNLYWYRQAAGRGLQLLFYSVGIGQISSEVPQNLSASRPQDRQFILSSKKLLLSDSGFYLCAWEEYEKLFFGSGTQLSVL.

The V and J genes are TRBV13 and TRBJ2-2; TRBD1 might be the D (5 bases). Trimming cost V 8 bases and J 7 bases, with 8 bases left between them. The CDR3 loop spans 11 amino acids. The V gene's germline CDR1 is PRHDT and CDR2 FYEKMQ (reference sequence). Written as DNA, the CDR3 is TGTGCCAGCGGCAGGGACGGGGAGCTGTTTTTT. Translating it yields CASGRDGELFF.